This paragraph covers one TCR beta chain sequence. Its antigen is currently unknown. Libraries were prepared by immunoSEQ multiplex PCR; TCRdb keeps only in-frame clonotypes and omits some of them. In the table there are more than 15,000 clones, over 75% of which are singletons. The CDR3 spans 14 residues. V dropped 3 bases and J dropped 8; count of bases not matched to a gene: 9. Germline CDR1 is MNHEY and CDR2 is SVGAGI. The data stem from a study of OX40 agonist ivuxolimab in advanced cancers. Study conclusions and caveats: Mean expanded clone counts were higher in CD8+ than CD4+ T cells. Both blood CD4+ and CD8+ T cells showed clonal growth by week 6 at 0.1 to 3.0 mg/kg.

Patients were ruled out by autoimmune disease history or systemic immunosuppression. This material consisted of CD4+ or CD8+ T cells sorted from blood, taken in a trial of the OX40 agonist ivuxolimab. The chain uses TRBV6-5 and TRBJ1-1, with 7 bases lining up with TRBD1. This TCR was sampled from an adult with an advanced solid tumor such as melanoma, head and neck, liver or kidney cancer. CDR3 coding DNA: TGTGCCAGCAGTTATACATCCGGGACAGTCGAAGCTTTCTTT. Its translation is CASSYTSGTVEAFF.